The clone carrying this T cell receptor (beta chain) was observed at least ten times. Antigen: not known. This sample was taken from a study of T cells in Graves' hyperthyroidism and ophthalmopathy. The CDR3 spans 15 residues. Germline V CDR1 and CDR2: SGHRS, YFSETQ. The J segment lost 0 bases and the V segment lost 3 bases, leaving 4 bases of the junction unmatched. It was RNA transcripts that yielded the amplified TCR beta CDR3 regions. The TCR CDR3 was amplified in a first-round RT-PCR using the HTBI primer set. TCRdb recomputed calls from the multiplex PCR reads with MiXCR, one row per CDR3 protein. Of more than 500,000 distinct CDR3 sequences in the sample, about 16% were seen once. Diagnosis rested on symptoms, serum thyroxine and TRAb, thyroid ultrasound, and orbital computed tomography. Whole-study findings and limits: Researchers report that a 13 V-J model separated ophthalmopathy from stable hyperthyroidism. Most clonotypes expanded in the thyroid (above 0.001) were also present in blood.

The TCR comes from a woman in her twenties or thirties with Graves' ophthalmopathy. The sample consisted of blood. The chain employs TRBV5-1 and TRBJ2-3; 7 positions agree with TRBD1. The CDR3, as DNA: TGCGCCAGCAGCTCGACAGGGCCGAGCACAGATACGCAGTATTTT. Protein product: CASSSTGPSTDTQYF.